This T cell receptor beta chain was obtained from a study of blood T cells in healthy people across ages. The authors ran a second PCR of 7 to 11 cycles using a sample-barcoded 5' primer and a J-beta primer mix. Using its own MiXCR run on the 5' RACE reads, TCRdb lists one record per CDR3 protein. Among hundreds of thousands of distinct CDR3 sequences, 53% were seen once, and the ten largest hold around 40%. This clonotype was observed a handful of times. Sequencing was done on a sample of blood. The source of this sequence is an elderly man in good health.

The CDR3 protein is CASSRPGDSYNSPLHF. The CDR3 nucleotides are TGTGCCAGCAGCAGACCGGGGGACAGCTATAATTCACCCCTCCACTTT. This chain connects TRBV4-2 to TRBJ1-6, with 7 bases aligning to TRBD1. The trim removed 5 bases at V and 3 bases at J, leaving 7 bases unmatched. The CDR3 covers 16 residues. Germline V gene data show CDR1 as LGHNA and CDR2 as YNFKEQ.